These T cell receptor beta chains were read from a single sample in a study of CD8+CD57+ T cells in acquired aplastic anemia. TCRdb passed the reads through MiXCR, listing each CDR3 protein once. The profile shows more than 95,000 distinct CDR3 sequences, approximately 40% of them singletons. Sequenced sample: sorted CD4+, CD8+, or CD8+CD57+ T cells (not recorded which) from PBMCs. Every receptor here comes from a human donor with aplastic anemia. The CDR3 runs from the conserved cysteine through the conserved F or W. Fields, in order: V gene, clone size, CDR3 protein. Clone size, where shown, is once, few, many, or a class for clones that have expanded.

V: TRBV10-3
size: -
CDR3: CAISEGVLNSPLHF

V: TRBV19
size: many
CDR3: CASSGGGHVNEQFF

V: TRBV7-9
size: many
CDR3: CASSLGVPAQETQYF

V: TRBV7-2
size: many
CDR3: CASSFTGSTDTQYF

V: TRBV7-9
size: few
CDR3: CASSRTDSYEQYF

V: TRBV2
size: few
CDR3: CASMSEASFGYTF

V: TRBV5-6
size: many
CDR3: CASSRLSGQGTGEQYF

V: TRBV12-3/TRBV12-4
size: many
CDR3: CASSSGGAVDTQYF

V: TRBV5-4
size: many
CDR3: CASSPIGDRAHEQYF

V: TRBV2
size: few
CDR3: CASRKEVEAFF

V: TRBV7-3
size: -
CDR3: CASSLLNSYEQYF

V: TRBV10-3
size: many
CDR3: CAISERTVHGYTF

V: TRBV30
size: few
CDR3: CAWTRIYGYTF

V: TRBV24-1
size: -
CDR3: CATSDVAGGPTDTQYF

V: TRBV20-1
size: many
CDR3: CSATSPFGGEYGYTF

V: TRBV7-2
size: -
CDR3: CASRWTSGGAYEQYF

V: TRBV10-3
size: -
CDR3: CAIGTEETQYF

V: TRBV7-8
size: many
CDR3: CASSLAGKPEAFF

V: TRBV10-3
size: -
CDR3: CAISYSYRRADTQYF

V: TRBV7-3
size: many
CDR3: CASSPQAGYNQPQHF

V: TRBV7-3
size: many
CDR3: CASSLVGTILSGANVLTF

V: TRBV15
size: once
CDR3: CATSTSDSPLHF

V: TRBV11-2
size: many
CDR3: CASSWSRLAAGNEQFF

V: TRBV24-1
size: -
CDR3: CAIQETGMNTEAFF

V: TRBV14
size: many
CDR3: CASSLRFTGELFF

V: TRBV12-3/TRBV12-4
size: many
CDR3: CASSLVGGLATQYF

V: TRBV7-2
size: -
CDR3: CASSGTTQPQHF

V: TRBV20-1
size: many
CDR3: CSARGRDRSFF

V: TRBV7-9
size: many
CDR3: CASSRPGQGHAGANVLTF

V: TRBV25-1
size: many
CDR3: CASRALGANTGELFF